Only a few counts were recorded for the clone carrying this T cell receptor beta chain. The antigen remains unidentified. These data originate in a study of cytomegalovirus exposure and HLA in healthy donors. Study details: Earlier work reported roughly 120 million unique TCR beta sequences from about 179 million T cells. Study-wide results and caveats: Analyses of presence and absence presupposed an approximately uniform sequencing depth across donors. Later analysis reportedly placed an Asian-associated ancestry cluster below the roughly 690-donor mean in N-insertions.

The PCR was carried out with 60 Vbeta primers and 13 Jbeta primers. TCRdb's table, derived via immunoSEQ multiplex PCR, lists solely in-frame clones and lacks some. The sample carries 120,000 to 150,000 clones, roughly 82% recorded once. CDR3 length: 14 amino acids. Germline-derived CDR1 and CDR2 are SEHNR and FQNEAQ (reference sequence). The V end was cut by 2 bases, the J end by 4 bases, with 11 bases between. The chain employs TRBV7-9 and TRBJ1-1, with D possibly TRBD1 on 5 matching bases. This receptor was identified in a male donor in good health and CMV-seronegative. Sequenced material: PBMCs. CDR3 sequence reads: CASSLIRTGTEAFF. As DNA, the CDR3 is TGTGCCAGCAGCTTAATCCGTACAGGCACTGAAGCTTTCTTT.